The 13 T cell receptor beta chains below were found in one sample sequenced in a study of brain metastases from non-small cell lung cancer. TCRdb's table, derived via immunoSEQ multiplex PCR, lists solely in-frame clones and lacks some. The data contain about 1,400 clones, 75% to 90% of them singletons. Source material: primary lung tumor tissue. The receptors come from a donor aged 40 or over with non-small cell lung cancer.

Remarks on this clone: The germline gene is not matched at one end of the junction; a read error may be the cause. Other DNA variants within this sample encode the same CDR3. The V and J genes are TRBV6-6 and TRBJ2-5; 7 bases line up with TRBD1. The germline CDR1 and CDR2 sequences are MNHNY and SVGAGI (reference sequence). The CDR3 runs to 13 residues. This CDR3 reads CASSLTGLETQYF. DNA of the CDR3: TGTGCCAGCAGTTTGACAGGGTTGGAGACCCAATACTTC.

There are a few counts of this clone. The CDR3 bases are TGTGCCAGCAGCAGGGACAGACGCTCGCAGTACTTC. This encodes CASSRDRRSQYF. J is TRBJ2-7 and V is TRBV14; TRBD1 matches at 7 bases. CDR1 and CDR2 (germline): SGHDN, FVKESK. J lost 9 bases, V lost 5 bases, and 7 bases had no gene match. The length of the CDR3 is 12 residues.

This clone is labeled as hyperexpanded. V usage is TRBV2 and J usage is TRBJ1-2; 8 bases match TRBD1. The V gene end was trimmed by 0 bases and the J gene end by 4 bases; junction bases not matched to a gene: 7. Germline lookup yields CDR1 SNHLY and CDR2 FYNNEI. This CDR3 has 16 amino acids. CDR3 sequence reads: CASSEAKQGEVYGYTF. In nucleotides, the CDR3 is TGTGCCAGCAGTGAAGCGAAACAGGGGGAAGTCTATGGCTACACCTTC.

The CDR3 sequence is CASSFSSGQILGEQYF. Here the CDR3 DNA reads TGCGCCAGCAGCTTCAGCAGTGGACAGATACTGGGTGAGCAGTACTTC. The chain links TRBV5-1 to TRBJ2-7; D might be TRBD1 (6 bases). Per germline, CDR1 SGHRS and CDR2 YFSETQ. CDR3 length: 16 amino acids. The ends were cut back, 2 bases at V and 7 bases at J, with 22 bases in the middle.

The chain has TRBV7-9 and TRBJ2-2; possible D gene TRBD1, 5 bases. The ends were cut back, 2 bases at V and 4 bases at J, with 11 bases in the middle. Germline-derived CDR1 and CDR2 are SEHNR and FQNEAQ (reference sequence). The CDR3 spans 15 residues. The CDR3 DNA sequence: TGTGCCAGCAGCTTAAACAGGCCCCCCACCGGGGAGCTGTTTTTT. Protein product: CASSLNRPPTGELFF.

About this clone: An end of the junction differs from the germline gene, which may be a read error. The same CDR3 also results from other DNA sequences found in this sample. The V and J genes are TRBV11-3 and TRBJ2-7, with a weak D call TRBD2 (5 bases). The CDR3 covers 12 residues. The germline gives CDR1 SGHNT, CDR2 YENEEA. CDR3 sequence (DNA): TGTGCCAGTAGCTTAGCCAGCGGCGAGCAGTACTTC. As protein: CASSLASGEQYF.

The chain carries TRBV6-5 and TRBJ1-2; the match to TRBD1 covers 7 bases. J was trimmed by 2 bases and V by 6 bases; bases with no gene match: 3. CDR3 length: 13 residues. Germline V gene sequence: CDR1 MNHEY, CDR2 SVGAGI. CDR3: CASRPGQNYGYTF. CDR3 nucleotide sequence: TGTGCCAGCAGACCGGGACAGAACTATGGCTACACCTTC.

There are a few counts of this clone. The chain is built from TRBV9 and TRBJ2-7, with D perhaps assigned TRBD1 or TRBD2 (5 bases each). V gave up 3 bases and J gave up 5 bases, with 12 bases separating them. The CDR3 covers 13 residues. Germline CDR1 SGDLS, CDR2 YYNGEE. The CDR3 spells CASSGWGSDEQYF. The CDR3 DNA is TGTGCCAGCAGCGGGTGGGGGTCCGACGAGCAGTACTTC.

This chain connects TRBV6-5 to TRBJ2-1; unclear D gene. The CDR3 extends over 12 amino acids. V gave up 4 bases and J gave up 8 bases, with 9 bases separating them. Germline values: CDR1 MNHEY, CDR2 SVGAGI. CDR3 sequence: CASSLSRHEQFF. CDR3 DNA: TGTGCCAGCAGTTTGAGCAGGCATGAGCAGTTCTTC.

The count of this clone is one. The junction differs from germline at one of its ends, possibly a read error. The V call is TRBV30, the J call TRBJ2-7, with D perhaps TRBD1 or TRBD2 (5 bases each). Germline CDR1 reads GTSNPN; CDR2 reads SVGIG (reference sequence). The CDR3 extends over 13 amino acids. The CDR3 protein is CAWSVSSRGREGF. DNA of the CDR3: TGTGCCTGGAGTGTTTCCTCCCGGGGCCGGGAAGGCTTC.

The sample holds one count of this clone. This sample includes further DNA sequences coding for the same CDR3. This rearrangement joins TRBV19 to TRBJ1-6; TRBD1 matches 7 bases. The CDR3 totals 13 residues. The ends lost 5 bases at V and 14 bases at J; junction bases unmatched: 9. Germline CDR1 is LNHDA and CDR2 is SQIVND (reference sequence). CDR3 coding DNA: TGTGCCAGTAGTCCGCCACAGGGGTTCACCCTCCACTTT. Residues: CASSPPQGFTLHF.

The chain carries TRBV7-3 and TRBJ2-3, with 8 bases that match TRBD2. Germline V gives CDR1 SGHTA, CDR2 FQGTGA. This CDR3 is built from 15 residues. V shed 4 bases, J shed 7 bases, and the junction held 10 bases outside the gene matches. CDR3 loop: CASSSYGGAGNTQYF. The CDR3 DNA sequence: TGTGCCAGCAGCTCCTACGGGGGGGCCGGTAATACGCAGTATTTT.

This chain links TRBV10-3 with TRBJ1-5; 7 bases are a match to TRBD1. The CDR3 covers 14 residues. Trimming removed 3 bases from V and 2 bases from J; junction bases left unmatched: 1. Germline CDR1 ENHRY, CDR2 SYGVKD. CDR3 sequence: CAISEGQGNQPQHF. CDR3 nucleotides: TGTGCCATCAGTGAAGGACAGGGCAATCAGCCCCAGCATTTT.